The present T cell receptor beta chain was sequenced within a study of beta chain features in type 1 diabetes. The study's findings and limits: The similarity of naive, central memory and Treg TCRB repertoires appeared greater among patients than among healthy donors. Possibly, sequencing cDNA over-represented cells that had high TCR expression levels. Possible PCR preference for shorter templates applied equally to patients and controls. Within each of all four CD4+ subsets, Type 1 diabetes patients had TCRB CDR3s that were moderately but significantly shorter.

With regard to this clone: Its antigen is unidentified.

Expressed TCRB transcripts were sequenced after all isolated RNA was converted to cDNA. Assay: immunoSEQ multiplex PCR; the TCRdb copy retains only in-frame clones and omits some. Of around 710,000 clones in the sample, 9.5% to 15% were seen once. All sorted populations exceeded 95% purity. The CDR3 sequence is 17 residues long. Per germline, CDR1 SQVTM and CDR2 ANQGSEA. This chain links TRBV29-1 with TRBJ2-2, with 9 bases lining up with TRBD2. The sequenced sample consisted of naive CD4+ T cells from blood. The source of this sequence is a man aged 25-45 years with type 1 diabetes. The CDR3 sequence is CSCPRTGGGARTGELFF. The CDR3 DNA is TGCAGTTGTCCCCGGACTGGCGGGGGGGCGCGTACCGGGGAGCTGTTTTTT.